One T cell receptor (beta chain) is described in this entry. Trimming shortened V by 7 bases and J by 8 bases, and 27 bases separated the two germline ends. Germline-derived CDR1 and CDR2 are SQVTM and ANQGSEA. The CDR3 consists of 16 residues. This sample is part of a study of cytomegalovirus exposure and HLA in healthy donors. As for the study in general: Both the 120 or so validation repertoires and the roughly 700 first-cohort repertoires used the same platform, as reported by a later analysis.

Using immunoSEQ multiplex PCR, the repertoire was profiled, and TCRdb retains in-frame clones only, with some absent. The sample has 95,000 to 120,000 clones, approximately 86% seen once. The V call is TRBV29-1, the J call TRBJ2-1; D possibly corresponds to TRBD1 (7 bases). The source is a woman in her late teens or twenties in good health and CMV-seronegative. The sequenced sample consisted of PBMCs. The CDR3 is CSAEGQPGGGKDEQFF. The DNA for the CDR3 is TGCAGCGCCGAGGGACAGCCCGGAGGGGGTAAGGATGAGCAGTTCTTC.